The clone carrying this T cell receptor beta chain was detected a few times. What it binds is not known. These data belong to a study of identical twins. Study outcomes and limitations: Researchers reported weaker excess twin sharing in beta out-of-frame sequences. In cord blood, abundant beta clonotypes had fewer insertions; memory showed no trend.

cDNA molecules carried unique molecular identifiers, and template switching added a universal primer site. MiXCR, applied by TCRdb to the 5' RACE reads, yields one record per CDR3 protein. The profile shows more than 1.5 million distinct CDR3 sequences, around a third of them singletons. The sample taken for sequencing was cord blood. The TCR was taken from a newborn girl in good health.

CDR3 bases: TGCAGTGCCCCCCGATGGACTAGCGGGGGGGGGAATGAGCAGTTCTTC. It translates to CSAPRWTSGGGNEQFF. This chain links TRBV20-1 with TRBJ2-1; 15 bases agree with TRBD2. Germline trimming cut 6 bases from V and 7 bases from J; bases unmatched to any gene: 10. The CDR3 covers 16 residues. Germline V gives CDR1 DFQATT, CDR2 SNEGSKA (reference sequence).